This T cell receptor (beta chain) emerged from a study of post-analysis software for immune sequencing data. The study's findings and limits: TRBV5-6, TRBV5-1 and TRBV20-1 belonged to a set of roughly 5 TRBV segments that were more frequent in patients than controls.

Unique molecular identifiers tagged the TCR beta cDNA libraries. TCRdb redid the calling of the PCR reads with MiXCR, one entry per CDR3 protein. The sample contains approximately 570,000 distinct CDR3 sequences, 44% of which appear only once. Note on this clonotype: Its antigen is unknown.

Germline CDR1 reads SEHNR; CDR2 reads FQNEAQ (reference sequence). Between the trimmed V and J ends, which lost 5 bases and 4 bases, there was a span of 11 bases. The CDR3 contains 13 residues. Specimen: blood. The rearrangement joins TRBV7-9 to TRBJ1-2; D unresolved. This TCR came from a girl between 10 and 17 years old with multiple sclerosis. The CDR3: CASSPPDPYGYTF. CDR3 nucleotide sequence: TGTGCCAGCAGCCCCCCGGACCCCTATGGCTACACCTTC.